This T cell receptor (beta chain) was sequenced in a study of T cells expressing NK-cell markers. Broader study findings: It was still unclear whether expanded NKG2C+ T cell clones were HCMV specific. The dominant NKG2C+ clonotypes represented about 1.0-7.5% of CD8+ T cells in six donors.

TCRdb reprocessed the 5' RACE reads and reports one entry per CDR3 protein, with no DNA. The specimen's table records about 380,000 distinct CDR3 sequences. Of note for this clonotype: Its antigen is not known.

The sequencing sample was made of blood T cells: a sorted CD56 or NKG2C T cell subset, CD4+ or CD8+ T cells, or bulk PBMC T cells (not recorded which). The clonotype was recovered from a man aged 18-70 years in good health.

CDR3: CASSFDRVRTEAFF. The chain couples TRBV7-2 to TRBJ1-1; TCRdb's D call, TRBD1, is unchecked because there is no DNA. The CDR3 totals 14 residues. Germline V CDR1 and CDR2: SGHTA, FQGNSA.